Shown below are 18 T cell receptor beta chains from a single sample sequenced in a study of blood T cell repertoires in COVID-19. Profiled with immunoSEQ multiplex PCR; TCRdb holds only in-frame clones, not every one. The profile covers some 170,000 clones, with 80% to 90% appearing a single time and around 4% taken by the ten largest. Specimen: peripheral blood. The source of these receptors is a woman aged 55-75 years who had recovered from COVID-19.

The chain recombines TRBV6-1 with TRBJ2-2, with 12 bases identical to TRBD2. Per the germline V gene, CDR1 is MNHNS and CDR2 is SASEGT. The J segment lost 6 bases and the V segment lost 2 bases, leaving 1 base of the junction unmatched. This CDR3 contains 15 residues. The CDR3 DNA sequence: TGTGCCAGCAGTGAACTAGCGGGGGGGCCCGGGGAGCTGTTTTTT. Translating it yields CASSELAGGPGELFF.

The chain uses TRBV29-1 and TRBJ1-4; D is perhaps TRBD1 (5 bases). V lost 7 bases and J lost 8, with 20 bases in between. The CDR3 runs to 14 residues. Germline V gives CDR1 SQVTM, CDR2 ANQGSEA. The CDR3: CSAQSGQGREKLFF. The CDR3 DNA reads as TGCAGCGCCCAATCGGGCCAGGGTCGGGAAAAACTGTTTTTT.

This clone showed up just once. This chain connects TRBV7-8 to TRBJ1-2; 12 bases agree with TRBD1. Per germline, CDR1 SGHVS and CDR2 FQNEAQ. The length of the CDR3 is 16 residues. The V gene end was trimmed by 3 bases and the J gene end by 4 bases; junction bases not matched to a gene: 6. CDR3 sequence: CASSFGTGGAGYGYTF. CDR3 in DNA: TGTGCCAGCAGCTTCGGGACAGGGGGCGCGGGCTATGGCTACACCTTC.

This clone was recorded a few times. This chain links TRBV12-3 or TRBV12-4 with TRBJ2-6, with unresolved D. V shed 11 bases and J shed 0 bases, with 5 bases lying between them. The CDR3 length is 12 residues. In DNA, the CDR3 is TGTGCCGGTAGCTCTGGGGCCAACGTCCTGACTTTC. Translated, it gives CAGSSGANVLTF.

Comments on this clone: One end of the junction does not line up with germline, which may come from a read error. The genes are TRBV2 and TRBJ2-7; perhaps TRBD1 as D (5 bases). The CDR3 spans 13 residues. CDR1 and CDR2 (germline): SNHLY, FYNNEI. CDR3: CASNTDISDEQYF. The DNA for the CDR3 is TGTGCCAGCAATACGGACATCTCCGACGAGCAGTACTTC.

The count of this clone is one. The chain combines TRBV28 with TRBJ2-3; D uncertain. This CDR3 comprises 14 residues. Germline CDR1 is MDHEN and CDR2 is SYDVKM. V lost 6 bases and J lost 2, with 12 bases in between. The DNA of the CDR3 is TGTGCCAGCAGGATCGGCGGAAACACAGATACGCAGTATTTT. Translated, it gives CASRIGGNTDTQYF.

The chain is built from TRBV18 and TRBJ2-7; TRBD1 matches 9 bases. The length of the CDR3 is 15 residues. Trimming took 0 bases from V and 5 from J; bases not matched to a gene: 5. Germline-derived CDR1 and CDR2 are KGHSH and LQKENI. The CDR3 here is CASSPPSGQGNEQYF. DNA for the CDR3: TGTGCCAGCTCACCACCTTCGGGACAGGGAAACGAGCAGTACTTC.

The chain is built from TRBV7-3 and TRBJ2-3; 9 nucleotides agree with TRBD2. Per germline, CDR1 SGHTA and CDR2 FQGTGA. V trimming: 2 bases; J trimming: 4 bases; junction bases outside the gene matches: 7. This CDR3 contains 16 residues. CDR3 sequence: CASSLGPAGGSDTQYF. The CDR3 bases are TGTGCCAGCAGCTTAGGGCCAGCGGGGGGCTCAGATACGCAGTATTTT.

The chain links TRBV30 to TRBJ1-4, with 9 bases that match TRBD1. J was trimmed by 0 bases and V by 4 bases; bases with no gene match: 9. Per germline, CDR1 GTSNPN and CDR2 SVGIG (reference sequence). The CDR3 spans 17 residues. For the CDR3, the DNA is TGTGCCTGGAATCCCGGGACAGGGAGTGCAACTAATGAAAAACTGTTTTTT. This codes for CAWNPGTGSATNEKLFF.

With regard to this clone: Other DNA sequences in this specimen translate into the identical CDR3. The V gene is TRBV4-1, the J gene TRBJ1-6, with D hard to call. Trimming left V 0 bases short and J 7 bases short, with 10 bases between. There are 15 residues in the CDR3. The germline CDR1 and CDR2 sequences are MGHRA and YSYEKL. The CDR3 DNA reads TGCGCCAGCAGCCAAGATAACAGAGAGAATTCACCCCTCCACTTT. Translated, it gives CASSQDNRENSPLHF.

This clone occurred once. The chain employs TRBV27 and TRBJ2-1, with 7 bases matching TRBD2. J lost 10 bases, V lost 3 bases, and 6 bases had no gene match. The CDR3 is 13 residues long. The germline V gene has CDR1 MNHEY and CDR2 SMNVEV (reference sequence). The CDR3 DNA follows: TGTGCCAGCAGTTTTGCGGGGGTTAGGGAGCAGTTCTTC. Translating gives CASSFAGVREQFF.

The chain employs TRBV5-5 and TRBJ2-7; 10 positions agree with TRBD1. This CDR3 contains 15 residues. Germline CDR1 and CDR2: SGHKS and YYEKEE (reference sequence). Trimming at V came to 0 bases and at J to 4 bases, leaving 4 bases not matched to a gene. The CDR3 here is CASSLVGTGAYEQYF. The CDR3 DNA follows: TGTGCCAGCAGCTTGGTGGGGACAGGGGCATACGAGCAGTACTTC.

The V gene is TRBV7-9, the J gene TRBJ2-7; D gene unclear. Germline V gene lookup returns CDR1 SEHNR and CDR2 FQNEAQ (reference sequence). The CDR3 spans 14 residues. V gave up 2 bases and J gave up 5 bases, with 13 bases separating them. CDR3 protein: CASSLRGAADEQYF. As DNA, the CDR3 is TGTGCCAGCAGCTTACGAGGAGCTGCCGACGAGCAGTACTTC.

The chain has TRBV10-2 and TRBJ2-3; TRBD2 aligns across 8 bases. Germline V gene data show CDR1 as WSHSY and CDR2 as SAAADI. Losses at the gene ends were 0 bases for V and 15 bases for J; bases not matched to a gene: 8. This CDR3 region has 13 residues. CDR3 region: CASSESPGGANYF. The DNA of the CDR3 is TGCGCCAGCAGTGAGTCGCCGGGGGGGGCGAATTATTTT.

This chain joins TRBV28 and TRBJ1-2; perhaps TRBD1 as D (6 bases). The germline V gene encodes CDR1 MDHEN and CDR2 SYDVKM. This CDR3 spans 14 amino acids. With 7 bases removed from V and 1 base from J, the gap between germline ends came to 13 bases. In DNA form, the CDR3 reads TGTGCCAGCAAATCCGACAGGATTAACTATGGCTACACCTTC. Protein: CASKSDRINYGYTF.

The V and J genes are TRBV7-2 and TRBJ2-5; the D gene is possibly TRBD2 (7 bases). V lost 7 bases and J 4 bases, leaving 22 bases between the germline ends. CDR1 and CDR2 (germline): SGHTA, FQGNSA. CDR3 length equals 16 residues. The CDR3 nucleotides are TGTGCCAGCACTCTAGGGGGAGGGGGGAAAGGAGAGACCCAGTACTTC. Translation gives CASTLGGGGKGETQYF.

The chain links TRBV5-1 to TRBJ1-2; D is perhaps TRBD1 (6 bases). Between the trimmed V and J ends, which lost 3 bases and 0 bases, there was a span of 9 bases. Germline-derived CDR1 and CDR2 are SGHRS and YFSETQ. The CDR3 runs 14 residues. The CDR3 DNA reads as TGCGCCAGCAGCTATCGGACAGCTAACTATGGCTACACCTTC. Residues: CASSYRTANYGYTF.

This chain joins TRBV27 and TRBJ1-1; D not certain. Germline V gene lookup returns CDR1 MNHEY and CDR2 SMNVEV (reference sequence). Deletions cut 1 base from V and 7 bases from J, with 7 bases between. There are 12 residues in the CDR3. The CDR3 region has the DNA TGTGCCAGCAGTTTATTGGGAGGTGAAGCTTTCTTT. Translating gives CASSLLGGEAFF.